Detailed here is one T cell receptor beta chain. In the study's own analysis: Amplifying reference gene primers gave estimates of nucleated cell counts. Clones were sequenced by immunoSEQ multiplex PCR, and TCRdb holds only the in-frame ones, with some missing. That table supplies the V and J calls and clone size; D and trimming were determined from the DNA. The sample lists approximately 200,000 clones, approximately 90% occurring once. This sample was taken from a study of blood T cell repertoires in COVID-19. Study summary: COVID-19 samples from acute and convalescent phases originated in the United States, Italy and Spain.

The CDR3 loop spans 14 amino acids. Germline values: CDR1 SSHAT, CDR2 FNYEAQ (reference sequence). The germline V and J ends were trimmed by 5 bases and 8 bases, with 15 bases remaining between them. The V and J genes are TRBV7-7 and TRBJ1-4, with no clear D. This receptor was taken from a man aged 60-69 years who had recovered from COVID-19. The sample was peripheral blood. CDR3 DNA: TGTGCCAGCAGCACCGACTATGCGAGCGAAAAACTGTTTTTT. It is translated as CASSTDYASEKLFF.